One and the same sample provided the 20 T cell receptor beta chains below, sequenced in a study of CD8 T cells in Susac syndrome. With random hexamers, reverse transcription was performed on about 0.45 to 1 ug of RNA. TCRdb itself ran the immunoSEQ multiplex PCR reads through MiXCR, one entry per CDR3 protein. Among about 150,000 distinct CDR3 sequences listed, roughly 95% were seen once. Input material: CD4+ T cells from PBMCs. The receptors derive from a human donor with Susac syndrome.

This chain connects TRBV29-1 to TRBJ2-3, with D uncertain. V was trimmed by 5 bases and J by 1 base, leaving 7 bases between them. CDR1 and CDR2 from the germline V gene are SQVTM and ANQGSEA. The CDR3 runs 12 residues. The CDR3 loop is CSVSVGTDTQYF. In nucleotides, the CDR3 is TGCAGCGTTTCCGTCGGCACAGATACGCAGTATTTT.

The CDR3 sequence: CSASLNPAKNIQYF. The CDR3 nucleotides read TGCAGTGCTTCACTAAACCCAGCCAAAAACATTCAGTACTTC. The rearrangement links TRBV20-1 to TRBJ2-4; D uncertain. With 5 bases removed from V and 0 bases from J, the gap between germline ends came to 11 bases. CDR3 length equals 14 residues. Germline CDR1 DFQATT, CDR2 SNEGSKA (reference sequence).

The chain combines TRBV12-3 or TRBV12-4 with TRBJ2-7; 8 positions agree with TRBD1. The CDR3 has 14 amino acids. The V segment lost 5 bases and the J segment 0 bases; nucleotides outside the gene matches: 3. This CDR3 is CASSHGQGSYEQYF. The CDR3 DNA follows: TGTGCCAGCAGTCACGGACAGGGCTCCTACGAGCAGTACTTC.

The chain uses TRBV5-1 and TRBJ2-7, with D maybe TRBD1 (6 bases). The CDR3 is made up of 13 amino acids. Per the germline V gene, CDR1 is SGHRS and CDR2 is YFSETQ. Deletions cut 1 base from V and 4 bases from J, with 9 bases between. Here the CDR3 DNA reads TGCGCCAGCAGCTTGACACAGGGTTACGAGCAGTACTTC. Its protein is CASSLTQGYEQYF.

V gene TRBV5-1 combines with J gene TRBJ2-2; D remains unclear. This CDR3 has 14 amino acids. The V gene lost 3 bases and the J gene lost 4 bases, with 10 bases spanning the gap. Germline CDR1 reads SGHRS; CDR2 reads YFSETQ. CDR3 sequence (DNA): TGCGCCAGCAGCTCTACCTCGCCCACCGGGGAGCTGTTTTTT. Residues: CASSSTSPTGELFF.

This chain links TRBV11-2 with TRBJ2-5; possible D gene TRBD2, 5 bases. Germline-derived CDR1 and CDR2 are SGHAT and FQNNGV. Trimming cost V 5 bases and J 5 bases, with 15 bases left between them. CDR3 size: 14 residues. The CDR3 here is CASSPVGRGETQYF. For the CDR3, the DNA is TGTGCCAGCAGCCCGGTAGGGCGAGGGGAGACCCAGTACTTC.

The chain employs TRBV7-6 and TRBJ2-5; D uncertain. This CDR3 has 13 amino acids. V lost 3 bases and J 7 bases, leaving 12 bases between the germline ends. CDR1 SGHVS and CDR2 FNYEAQ come from the germline V gene. In DNA form, the CDR3 reads TGTGCCAGCAGCTTTGGGCCGCTGGGGACCCAGTACTTC. As protein: CASSFGPLGTQYF. The full variable domain, completed using reference TRBV7-6 and TRBJ2-5, is GAGVSQSPRYKVTKRGQDVALRCDPISGHVSLYWYRQALGQGPEFLTYFNYEAQQDKSGLPNDRFSAERPEGSISTLTIQRTEQRDSAMYRCASSFGPLGTQYFGPGTRLLVL.

This clonotype has only one observation. The chain couples TRBV3-1 to TRBJ2-7; D uncertain. The CDR3 has 14 amino acids. V was pared by 1 base and J by 2 bases, with 9 bases between. CDR1 and CDR2 from the germline V gene are LGHDT and YNNKEL (reference sequence). In DNA, the CDR3 is TGTGCCAGCAGCCAAGGGAACCCAACCTACGAGCAGTACTTC. Translating gives CASSQGNPTYEQYF.

The genes are TRBV19 and TRBJ2-1, with a weak D call TRBD2 (5 bases). Germline lookup yields CDR1 LNHDA and CDR2 SQIVND (reference sequence). The ends were cut back, 3 bases at V and 14 bases at J, with 17 bases in the middle. The CDR3 is made up of 13 amino acids. Here the CDR3 reads CASSIRTEGVEFF. DNA of the CDR3: TGTGCCAGTAGTATCCGGACTGAGGGAGTTGAGTTCTTC. The full variable domain, with the rest looked up from reference TRBV19 and TRBJ2-1, is DGGITQSPKYLFRKEGQNVTLSCEQNLNHDAMYWYRQDPGQGLRLIYYSQIVNDFQKGDIAEGYSVSREKKESFPLTVTSAQKNPTAFYLCASSIRTEGVEFFGPGTRLTVL.

This rearrangement joins TRBV7-2 to TRBJ2-5; 8 nucleotides line up with TRBD2. Germline-derived CDR1 and CDR2 are SGHTA and FQGNSA. J lost 4 bases, V lost 8 bases, and 3 bases had no gene match. This CDR3 is 12 amino acids long. As DNA, the CDR3 is TGTGCCAGCGGGACTAGGTCAGAGACCCAGTACTTC. This encodes CASGTRSETQYF.

This clonotype was recorded only once. The V gene is TRBV13, the J gene TRBJ2-1; 9 bases align to TRBD2. After removal of 2 bases from V and 1 base from J, the junction contained 3 bases not matched to a gene. The CDR3 totals 16 residues. Germline V gene sequence: CDR1 PRHDT, CDR2 FYEKMQ (reference sequence). The CDR3 sequence: CASSLPAGGSYNEQFF. CDR3 in DNA: TGTGCCAGCAGCTTACCGGCGGGGGGGTCCTACAATGAGCAGTTCTTC.

This clonotype was detected only once. The chain couples TRBV3-1 to TRBJ2-2; D is unresolved. This CDR3 region has 13 residues. Trimming shortened V by 4 bases and J by 6 bases, and 9 bases separated the two germline ends. CDR1 and CDR2 from the germline V gene are LGHDT and YNNKEL (reference sequence). The CDR3, as DNA: TGTGCCAGCAGCCCCCGGACCTCCGGGGAGCTGTTTTTT. As protein: CASSPRTSGELFF.

This clonotype was recorded only once. This chain uses TRBV11-1 with TRBJ2-6; TRBD1 is a possible D gene (5 bases). This CDR3 spans 18 amino acids. V was pared by 5 bases and J by 2 bases, with 19 bases between. Germline CDR1 is SGHAT and CDR2 is FQDESV (reference sequence). The CDR3 protein is CASSRPQITGAGANVLTF. The CDR3 bases are TGTGCCAGCAGCCGCCCCCAGATTACAGGTGCTGGGGCCAACGTCCTGACTTTC.

J is TRBJ2-6 and V is TRBV29-1; D is unclear. The V gene's germline CDR1 is SQVTM and CDR2 ANQGSEA. Trimming cost V 5 bases and J 0 bases, with 14 bases left between them. The CDR3 totals 16 residues. CDR3 protein: CSVSTLDHSGANVLTF. The CDR3 DNA reads as TGCAGCGTTTCAACCCTGGACCACTCTGGGGCCAACGTCCTGACTTTC.

This clonotype appeared once. The J gene is TRBJ1-1, the V gene TRBV25-1; D is perhaps TRBD1 (5 bases). Germline CDR1 MGHDK, CDR2 SYGVNS. The CDR3 is made up of 11 amino acids. Trimming shortened V by 4 bases and J by 7 bases, and 7 bases separated the two germline ends. In DNA form, the CDR3 reads TGTGCCAGCAGTGCGAGGGGTGAAGCTTTCTTT. It translates to CASSARGEAFF.

V gene TRBV18 combines with J gene TRBJ1-6, with D possibly TRBD1 on 6 matching bases. Germline-derived CDR1 and CDR2 are KGHSH and LQKENI. The CDR3 totals 19 residues. Between the trimmed V and J ends, which lost 0 bases and 0 bases, there was a span of 15 bases. CDR3 sequence reads: CASSPPVGTSSSYNSPLHF. The CDR3 nucleotides are TGTGCCAGCTCACCACCAGTCGGGACATCGAGCTCCTATAATTCACCCCTCCACTTT.

This chain connects TRBV27 to TRBJ2-2, with unresolved D. Germline CDR1 reads MNHEY; CDR2 reads SMNVEV (reference sequence). The CDR3 has 15 residues. Trimming stripped 2 bases from V and 2 bases from J, with 9 bases between. The CDR3 DNA sequence: TGTGCCAGCAGTTTAAGAACAGAAAACACCGGGGAGCTGTTTTTT. As protein: CASSLRTENTGELFF.

The rearrangement links TRBV29-1 to TRBJ2-1; D is unclear. Per the germline V gene, CDR1 is SQVTM and CDR2 is ANQGSEA. Trimming shortened V by 6 bases and J by 0 bases, and 3 bases separated the two germline ends. The CDR3 runs to 11 residues. This CDR3 is CSVISYNEQFF. The CDR3 DNA is TGCAGCGTCATCTCCTACAATGAGCAGTTCTTC.

V is TRBV29-1 and J is TRBJ2-5; D call uncertain. Germline V CDR1 and CDR2: SQVTM, ANQGSEA. V dropped 2 bases and J dropped 7 bases, with 20 bases sitting between them. CDR3 length equals 15 residues. CDR3 loop: CSVEPSRTSWGTQYF. The CDR3 nucleotides are TGCAGCGTTGAACCATCTAGAACAAGCTGGGGGACCCAGTACTTC.

The rearrangement joins TRBV5-1 to TRBJ2-5; unclear D gene. Germline lookup yields CDR1 SGHRS and CDR2 YFSETQ. The ends were cut back, 0 bases at V and 5 bases at J, with 14 bases in the middle. CDR3 length equals 15 residues. Written as DNA, the CDR3 is TGCGCCAGCAGCTTGGTTGGGTCAGCCGGGGAGACCCAGTACTTC. Its protein is CASSLVGSAGETQYF.